This record concerns one T cell receptor beta chain sequence. Its specificity is unknown. Germline values: CDR1 MNHNS, CDR2 SASEGT. This CDR3 spans 13 amino acids. The ends were cut back, 2 bases at V and 2 bases at J, with 7 bases in the middle. These data originate in a study of T cell responses to AZD1222 COVID-19 vaccine. Study-level results: Donors, mostly white British, included more females; clonal diversity was possibly underestimated. Distributed over spike, vaccine-associated CD4 TCRs predominated at 160-218 and 743-854. Per reports, nearly half of all spike-specific TCRs target regions that are unmutated in variants.

Clones were sequenced by immunoSEQ multiplex PCR, and TCRdb holds only the in-frame ones, with some missing. The repertoire holds roughly 120,000 clones, approximately 84% seen once, with around 9.9% in the top ten. The input for sequencing was peripheral blood, taken on day 0 of AZD1222 vaccination. This rearrangement joins TRBV6-1 to TRBJ2-7; D is unresolved. The TCR comes from an adult in good health. The CDR3 sequence: CASSEIRTYEQYF. For the CDR3, the DNA is TGTGCCAGCAGTGAAATTAGAACCTACGAGCAGTACTTC.